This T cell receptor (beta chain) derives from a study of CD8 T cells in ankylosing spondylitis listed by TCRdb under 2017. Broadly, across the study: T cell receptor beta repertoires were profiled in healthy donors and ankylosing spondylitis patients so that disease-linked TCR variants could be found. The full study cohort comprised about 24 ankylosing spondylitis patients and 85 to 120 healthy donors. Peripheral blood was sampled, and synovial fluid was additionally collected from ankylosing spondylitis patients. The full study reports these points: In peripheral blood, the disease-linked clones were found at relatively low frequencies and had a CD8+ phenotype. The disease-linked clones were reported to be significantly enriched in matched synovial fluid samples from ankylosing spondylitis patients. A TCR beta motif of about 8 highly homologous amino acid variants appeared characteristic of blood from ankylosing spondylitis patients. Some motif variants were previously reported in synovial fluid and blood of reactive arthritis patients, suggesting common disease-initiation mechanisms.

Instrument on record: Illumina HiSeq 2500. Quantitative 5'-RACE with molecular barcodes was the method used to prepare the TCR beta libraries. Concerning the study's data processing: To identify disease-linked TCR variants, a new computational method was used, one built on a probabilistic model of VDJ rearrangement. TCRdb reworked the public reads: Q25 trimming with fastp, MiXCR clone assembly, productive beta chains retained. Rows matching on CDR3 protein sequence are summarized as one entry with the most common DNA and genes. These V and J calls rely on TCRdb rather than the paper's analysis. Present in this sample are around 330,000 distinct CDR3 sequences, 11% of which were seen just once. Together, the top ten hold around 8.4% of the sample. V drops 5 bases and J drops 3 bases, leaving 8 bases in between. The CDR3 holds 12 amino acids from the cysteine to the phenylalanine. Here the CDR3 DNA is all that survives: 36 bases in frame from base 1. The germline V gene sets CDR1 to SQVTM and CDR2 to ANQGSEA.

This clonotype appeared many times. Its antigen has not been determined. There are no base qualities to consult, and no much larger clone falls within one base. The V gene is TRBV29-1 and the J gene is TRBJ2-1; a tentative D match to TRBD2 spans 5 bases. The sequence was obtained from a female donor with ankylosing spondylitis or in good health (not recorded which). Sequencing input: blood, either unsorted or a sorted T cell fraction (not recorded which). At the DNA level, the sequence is TGCAGCGTTCCCGGGAACTACAATGAGCAGTTCTTC. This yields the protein CSVPGNYNEQFF.